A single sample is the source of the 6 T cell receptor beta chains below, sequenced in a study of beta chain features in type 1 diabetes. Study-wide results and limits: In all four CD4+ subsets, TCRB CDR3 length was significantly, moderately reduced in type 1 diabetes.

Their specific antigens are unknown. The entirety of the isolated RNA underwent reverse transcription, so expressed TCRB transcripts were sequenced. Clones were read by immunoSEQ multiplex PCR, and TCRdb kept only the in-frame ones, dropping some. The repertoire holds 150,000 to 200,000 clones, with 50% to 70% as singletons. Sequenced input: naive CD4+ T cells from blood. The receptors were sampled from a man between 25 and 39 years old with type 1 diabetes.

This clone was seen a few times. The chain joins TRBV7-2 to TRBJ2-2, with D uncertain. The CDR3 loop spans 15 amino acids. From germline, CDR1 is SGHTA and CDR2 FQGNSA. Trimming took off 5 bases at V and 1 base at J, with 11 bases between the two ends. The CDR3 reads CASSPRRMNTGELFF. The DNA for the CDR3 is TGTGCCAGCAGCCCCCGTCGGATGAACACCGGGGAGCTGTTTTTT.

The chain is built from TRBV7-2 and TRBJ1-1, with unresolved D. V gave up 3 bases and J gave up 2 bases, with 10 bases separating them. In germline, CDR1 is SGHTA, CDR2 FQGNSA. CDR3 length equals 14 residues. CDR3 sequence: CASSLGVPNTEAFF. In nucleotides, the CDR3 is TGTGCCAGCAGCTTGGGAGTACCTAACACTGAAGCTTTCTTT.

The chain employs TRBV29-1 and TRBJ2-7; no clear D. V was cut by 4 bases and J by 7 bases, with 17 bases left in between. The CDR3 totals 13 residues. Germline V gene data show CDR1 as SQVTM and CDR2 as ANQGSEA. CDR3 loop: CSVVPRVPGEQYF. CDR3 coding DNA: TGCAGCGTTGTTCCCCGGGTCCCTGGGGAGCAGTACTTC.

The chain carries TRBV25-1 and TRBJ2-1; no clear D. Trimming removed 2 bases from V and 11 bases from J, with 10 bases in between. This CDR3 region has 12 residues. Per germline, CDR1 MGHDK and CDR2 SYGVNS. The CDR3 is CASSEPLRKQFF. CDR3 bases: TGTGCCAGCAGTGAACCCCTGAGGAAGCAGTTCTTC.

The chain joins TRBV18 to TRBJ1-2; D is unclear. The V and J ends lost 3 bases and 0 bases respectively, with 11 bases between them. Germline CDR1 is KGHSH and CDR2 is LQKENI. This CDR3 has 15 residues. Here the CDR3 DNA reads TGTGCCAGCTCACCCAGTCCTCTACCTAACTATGGCTACACCTTC. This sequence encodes CASSPSPLPNYGYTF.

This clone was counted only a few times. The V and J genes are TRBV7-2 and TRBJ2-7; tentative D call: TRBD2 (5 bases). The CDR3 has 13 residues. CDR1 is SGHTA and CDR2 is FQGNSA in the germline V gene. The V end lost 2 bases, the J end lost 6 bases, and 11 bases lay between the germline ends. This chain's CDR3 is CASSLSRGTEQYF. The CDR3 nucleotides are TGTGCCAGCAGCTTAAGCCGGGGTACCGAGCAGTACTTC.